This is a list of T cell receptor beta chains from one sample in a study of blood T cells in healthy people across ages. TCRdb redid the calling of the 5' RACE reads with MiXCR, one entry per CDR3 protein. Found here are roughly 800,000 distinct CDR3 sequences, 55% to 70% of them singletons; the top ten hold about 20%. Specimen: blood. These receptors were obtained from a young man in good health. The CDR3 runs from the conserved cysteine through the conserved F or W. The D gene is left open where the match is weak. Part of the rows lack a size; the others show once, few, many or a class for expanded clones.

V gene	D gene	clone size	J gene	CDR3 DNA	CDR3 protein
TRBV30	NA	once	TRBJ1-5	TGTGCCTGGAGTGGCTCGGGTGGTCAGCCCCAGCATTTT	CAWSGSGGQPQHF
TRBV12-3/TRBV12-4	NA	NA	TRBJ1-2	TGTGCCAGCAGTCCTATGGGTGACTATGGCTACACCTTC	CASSPMGDYGYTF
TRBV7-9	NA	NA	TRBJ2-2	TGTGCCAGCAGCCCTGATACCAAGAACGGGGAGCTGTTTTTT	CASSPDTKNGELFF
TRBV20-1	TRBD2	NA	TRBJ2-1	TGCAGTGCTGCAACACTCTCGACTAGCGGGCGCTACTCCTACAATGAGCAGTTCTTC	CSAATLSTSGRYSYNEQFF
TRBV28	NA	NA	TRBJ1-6	TGTGCCAGCTACCGCCGGGACAACCTCTCACCCCTCCACTTT	CASYRRDNLSPLHF
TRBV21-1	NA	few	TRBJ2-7	TGTGCCAGCAGCCGTCCGGGACAGGGTTTTTACGAGCAGTACTTC	CASSRPGQGFYEQYF
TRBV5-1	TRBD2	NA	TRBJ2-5	TGCGCCAGCAGCCCCCGTTTTGGGGGAGGGCAGCAAGAGACCCAGTACTTC	CASSPRFGGGQQETQYF
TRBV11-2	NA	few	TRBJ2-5	TGTGCCAGCAGCTTATGGGAGGAGACCCAGTACTTC	CASSLWEETQYF
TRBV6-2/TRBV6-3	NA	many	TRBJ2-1	TGTGCCAGCAGTCGGGGGAATGAGCAGTTCTTC	CASSRGNEQFF
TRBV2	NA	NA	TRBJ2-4	TGTGCCAGCAGCCTATCAGCAAACATTCAGTACTTC	CASSLSANIQYF
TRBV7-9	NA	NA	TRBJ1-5	TGTGCCAGCAGCTTATTTGAGGATCAGCCCCAGCATTTT	CASSLFEDQPQHF
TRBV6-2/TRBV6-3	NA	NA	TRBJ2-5	TGTGCCAGCACGGGAGAGGCGCGAGAGACCCAGTACTTC	CASTGEARETQYF
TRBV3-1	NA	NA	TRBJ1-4	TGTGCCAGCAGCCAAGCCTCTGGGTTAGGGGCTAATGAAAAACTGTTTTTT	CASSQASGLGANEKLFF
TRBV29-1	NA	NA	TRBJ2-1	TGCAGCGTTGGGGCCGTGGGAGAGCAGTTCTTC	CSVGAVGEQFF
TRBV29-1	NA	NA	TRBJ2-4	TGCAGCGTTGACGGGCCTAACCAAAACATTCAGTACTTC	CSVDGPNQNIQYF
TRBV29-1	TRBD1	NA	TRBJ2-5	TGCAGCGCGAAAACAGGGGTAGGAGTTGGTGAGACCCAGTACTTC	CSAKTGVGVGETQYF
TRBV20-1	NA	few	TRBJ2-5	TGCAGTGCTGGACGAGAGACCCAGTACTTC	CSAGRETQYF
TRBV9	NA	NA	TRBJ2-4	TGTGCCAGCAGCGTAGTGGGGGACAAAAACATTCAGTACTTC	CASSVVGDKNIQYF
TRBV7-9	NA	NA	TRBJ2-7	TGTGCCAGCAGCTTAGCGGGGGGCCGGGAGGAGCAGTACTTC	CASSLAGGREEQYF
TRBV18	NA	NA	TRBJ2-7	TGTGCCAGCTCACCACCGGCTAGCCACACCTACGAGCAGTACTTC	CASSPPASHTYEQYF
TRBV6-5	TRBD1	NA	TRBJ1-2	TGTGCCAGCAGTGCTAACGGACAGGGACCCGATGGCTACACCTTC	CASSANGQGPDGYTF
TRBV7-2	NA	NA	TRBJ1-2	TGTGCCAGCAGCCCCAATCTCAGACAGCGAGCTAACTATGGCTACACCTTC	CASSPNLRQRANYGYTF
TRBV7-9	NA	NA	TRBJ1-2	TGTGCCTTCGCTCTAGACCAGGGTGGCTACACCTTC	CAFALDQGGYTF
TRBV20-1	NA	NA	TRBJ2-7	TGCAGTGCTAGATCAGGGGTCGACGAGCAGTACTTC	CSARSGVDEQYF
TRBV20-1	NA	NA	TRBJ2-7	TGCAGTGCGGAGACTGCCGAGAGGTACGAGCAGTACTTC	CSAETAERYEQYF
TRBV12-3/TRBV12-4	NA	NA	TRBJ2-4	TGTGCCAGCAGTGTAGGGGGTGGGTACATTCAGTACTTC	CASSVGGGYIQYF
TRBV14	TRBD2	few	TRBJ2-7	TGTGCCAGCAGCCAAACTAGCGGGACCTACGAGCAGTACTTC	CASSQTSGTYEQYF
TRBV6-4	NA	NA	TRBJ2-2	TGTGCCAGCCGTAGCCTCACCGGGGAGCTGTTTTTT	CASRSLTGELFF
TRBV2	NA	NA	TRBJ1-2	TGTGCCAGCTCGCCGCGTTCAGCTAACTATGGCTACACCTTC	CASSPRSANYGYTF
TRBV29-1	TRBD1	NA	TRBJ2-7	TGCAGCGGAGCCCTCATCGGGCAGGGGGTCGGCGAGCAGTACTTC	CSGALIGQGVGEQYF
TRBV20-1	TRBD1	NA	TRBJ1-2	TGCAGTGCTAGAAACAGGGGGCAAAGGTATGGCTACACCTTC	CSARNRGQRYGYTF
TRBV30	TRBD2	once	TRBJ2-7	TGTGCCTGGAACATAGCGGGGGGCCCATATTACGAGCAGTACTTC	CAWNIAGGPYYEQYF
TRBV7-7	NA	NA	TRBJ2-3	TGTGCTAGCAGCACAGGGTTCCTCGATACGCAGTATTTT	CASSTGFLDTQYF
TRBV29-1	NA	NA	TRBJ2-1	TGCAGCGTTGGTCACCAGATATCGTTCTTC	CSVGHQISFF
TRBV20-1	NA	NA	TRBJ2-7	TGCAGTGCTAGAGCGATACTCCAGCCGGGTCGTGGCGAGCAGTACTTC	CSARAILQPGRGEQYF
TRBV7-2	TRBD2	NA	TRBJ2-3	TGTGCCATTCCGGGACTCCCCGCGGGGGGAGATACGCAGTATTTT	CAIPGLPAGGDTQYF
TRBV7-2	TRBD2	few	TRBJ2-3	TGTGCCAGCAGCGCGACTAGCGGGGTGTCAGATACGCAGTATTTT	CASSATSGVSDTQYF
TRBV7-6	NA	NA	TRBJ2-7	TGTGCCAGCAGCCTAAACTCAGGGGTCGAGCAGTACTTC	CASSLNSGVEQYF
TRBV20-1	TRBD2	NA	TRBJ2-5	TGCAGTGCTAGAGATTCAAGCGGGAGACCCTCCCAAGAGACCCAGTACTTC	CSARDSSGRPSQETQYF
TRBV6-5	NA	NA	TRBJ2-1	TGTGCCAGCAGAAAACGGGGGCCCTACAATGAGCAGTTCTTC	CASRKRGPYNEQFF
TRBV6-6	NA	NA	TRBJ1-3	TGTGCCAGCAGTTCGGACGCCGATGGTTTGACTGGAAACACCATATATTTT	CASSSDADGLTGNTIYF
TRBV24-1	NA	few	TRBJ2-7	TGTGCCACCAGTGATACCACCGGGACCAACTACGAGCAGTACTTC	CATSDTTGTNYEQYF
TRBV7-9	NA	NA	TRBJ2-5	TGTGCCAGCAGCTACGGACACCAAGAGACCCAGTACTTC	CASSYGHQETQYF
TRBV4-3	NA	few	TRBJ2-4	TGCGCCAGCAGCCAAGATTACGCCGTTTTTGAGCAGTACTTC	CASSQDYAVFEQYF
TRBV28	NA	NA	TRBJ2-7	TGTGCCAGCAGGCTAGACTCCGGGACTCCGAGCTCCTACGAGCAGTACTTC	CASRLDSGTPSSYEQYF
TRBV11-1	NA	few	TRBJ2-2	TGTGCCAGCAGCACGGACTATTTGGCGGCCGGGGAGCTGTTTTTT	CASSTDYLAAGELFF
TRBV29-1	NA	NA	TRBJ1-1	TGCAGCGTTATAGAGGACACTGAAGCTTTCTTT	CSVIEDTEAFF
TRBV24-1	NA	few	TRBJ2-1	TGTGCCACCAGTGATCCCCCCATCAATGAGCAGTTCTTC	CATSDPPINEQFF
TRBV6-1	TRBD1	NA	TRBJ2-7	TGTGCCAGCAGGTTATGGGGACAGGGTCCCTACGAGCAGTACTTC	CASRLWGQGPYEQYF
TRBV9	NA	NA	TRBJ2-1	TGTGCCAGCAGCGTAGGAGGTGGGGCCGCCCGAGAGCAGTTCTTC	CASSVGGGAAREQFF
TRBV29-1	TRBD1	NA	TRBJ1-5	TGCAGCGTTGCTACCCAGACAGGGATAGGGCAGCCCCAGCATTTT	CSVATQTGIGQPQHF
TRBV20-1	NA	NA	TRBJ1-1	TGCAGTTCCCCGGGTAGGGACACTGAAGCTTTCTTT	CSSPGRDTEAFF
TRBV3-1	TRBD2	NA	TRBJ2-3	TGTGCCAGCAGCAAAACGGGACTAGCGGCTAGCACAGATACGCAGTATTTT	CASSKTGLAASTDTQYF
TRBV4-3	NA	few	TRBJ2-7	TGCGCCAGCAGCCATCGCACGGAGAACGAGCAGTACTTC	CASSHRTENEQYF
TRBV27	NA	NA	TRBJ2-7	TGTGCCAGCAGTCGCAATCTGGGCTACGAGCAGTACTTC	CASSRNLGYEQYF
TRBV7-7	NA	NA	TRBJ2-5	TGTGCTAGCAGTCCTGCTGGGACCCTTGGGTTTCAAGAGACCCAGTACTTC	CASSPAGTLGFQETQYF
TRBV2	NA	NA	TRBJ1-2	TGTGCCAGCAGTGAAGGTGGGGCGGGCGGCTACACCTTC	CASSEGGAGGYTF
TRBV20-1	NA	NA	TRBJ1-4	TGCAGTATCCCATTTAGGGAGATAACTAATGAAAAACTGTTTTTT	CSIPFREITNEKLFF
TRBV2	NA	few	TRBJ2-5	TGTGCCAGCAGGAAGGACAGCCAAGAGACCCAGTACTTC	CASRKDSQETQYF